One T cell receptor beta chain is described in this entry. The antigen is undetermined. CDR1 is LNHDA, CDR2 SQIVND, per germline (reference sequence). The CDR3 runs 14 residues. With 5 bases removed from V and 2 bases from J, the gap between germline ends came to 12 bases. The authors' processing: After removing out-of-frame reads, 2 million to 2.5 million distinct TCRbeta sequences remained. Profiling relied on immunoSEQ multiplex PCR, and the TCRdb table lists in-frame clones only, not all of them. V and J calls plus clone size are reproduced from that table; the DNA served to infer D and trimming. The profile shows approximately 46,000 clones, around 74% of them singletons. Single viable CD3+CD4+CD8-CD45RO+ cells were sorted as the memory CD4+ T cells. The record originates from a study of memory CD4+ T cells and cytomegalovirus serostatus. General observations from the study: CD4+ memory repertoires contained about two fifths of the 164 reported CMV TCRbeta sequences.

Source material: memory CD4+ T cells from blood. The chain links TRBV19 to TRBJ2-5; the D gene could be TRBD1 or TRBD2 (5 bases each). The source is an adult in good health and CMV-seropositive. CDR3 in amino acids: CASSVGTVQETQYF. CDR3 nucleotide sequence: TGTGCCAGTAGTGTTGGGACCGTACAAGAGACCCAGTACTTC.